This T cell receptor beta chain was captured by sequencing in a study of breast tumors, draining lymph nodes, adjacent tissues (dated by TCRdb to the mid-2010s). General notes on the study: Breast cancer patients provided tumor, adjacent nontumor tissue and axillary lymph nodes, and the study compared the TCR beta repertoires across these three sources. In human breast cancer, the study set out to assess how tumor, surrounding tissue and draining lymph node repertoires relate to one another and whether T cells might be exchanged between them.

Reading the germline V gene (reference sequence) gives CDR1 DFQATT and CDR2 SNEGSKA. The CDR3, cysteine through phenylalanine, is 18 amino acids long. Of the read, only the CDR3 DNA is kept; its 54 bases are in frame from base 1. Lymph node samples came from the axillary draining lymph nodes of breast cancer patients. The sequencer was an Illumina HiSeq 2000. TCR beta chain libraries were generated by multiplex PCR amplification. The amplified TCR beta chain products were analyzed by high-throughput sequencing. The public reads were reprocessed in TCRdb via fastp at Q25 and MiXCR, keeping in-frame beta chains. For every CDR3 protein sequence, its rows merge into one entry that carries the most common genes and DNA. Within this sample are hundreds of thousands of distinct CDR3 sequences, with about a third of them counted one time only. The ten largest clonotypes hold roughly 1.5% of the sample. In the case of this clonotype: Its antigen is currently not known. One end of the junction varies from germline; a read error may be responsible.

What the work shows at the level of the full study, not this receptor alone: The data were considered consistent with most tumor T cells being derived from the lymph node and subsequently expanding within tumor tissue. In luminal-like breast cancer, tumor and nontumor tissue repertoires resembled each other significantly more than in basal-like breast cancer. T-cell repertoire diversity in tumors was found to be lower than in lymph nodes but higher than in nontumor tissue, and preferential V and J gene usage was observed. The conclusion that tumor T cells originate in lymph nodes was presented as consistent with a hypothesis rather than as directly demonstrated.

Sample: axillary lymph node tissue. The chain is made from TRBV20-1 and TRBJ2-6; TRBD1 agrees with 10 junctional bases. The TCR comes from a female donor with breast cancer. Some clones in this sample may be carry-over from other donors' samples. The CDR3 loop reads CSAHPDRGCYSGTNVLTF. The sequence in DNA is TGCAGTGCCCATCCGGACAGGGGGTGTTATTCTGGGACCAACGTCCTGACTTTC.